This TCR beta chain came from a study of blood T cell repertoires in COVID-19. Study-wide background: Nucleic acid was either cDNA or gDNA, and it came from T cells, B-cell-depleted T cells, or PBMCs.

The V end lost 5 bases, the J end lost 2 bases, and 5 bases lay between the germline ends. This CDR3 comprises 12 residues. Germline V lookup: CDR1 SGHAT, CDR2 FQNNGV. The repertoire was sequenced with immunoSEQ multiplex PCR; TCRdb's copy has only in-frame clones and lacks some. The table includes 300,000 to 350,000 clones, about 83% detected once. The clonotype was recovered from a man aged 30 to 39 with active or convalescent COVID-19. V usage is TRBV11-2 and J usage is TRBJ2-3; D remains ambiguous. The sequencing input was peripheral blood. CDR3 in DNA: TGTGCCAGCAGCCGTTACACAGATACGCAGTATTTT. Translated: CASSRYTDTQYF.